This T cell receptor (beta chain) was sequenced for a study of blood T cell repertoires in COVID-19. Sequencing used immunoSEQ multiplex PCR; TCRdb keeps in-frame clones, though not all of them. The sample has about 90,000 clones; less than 95% are singletons. Germline V gene lookup returns CDR1 SGHRS and CDR2 YFSETQ. Deletions cut 4 bases from V and 1 base from J, with 11 bases between. CDR3 length: 14 amino acids. The TCR originated in a human donor with active COVID-19. The donor label of this sample is uncertain. Specimen: peripheral blood. The chain links TRBV5-1 to TRBJ1-2; D uncertain. This CDR3 reads CASSEPTGNYGYTF. The DNA for the CDR3 is TGCGCCAGCAGCGAACCTACGGGTAACTATGGCTACACCTTC.